This TCR beta chain emerged from a study of shared clonotypes between healthy human individuals. As for this clone: Its target is not known.

Deep-level assay runs were performed. The quantity of DNA used in unsorted PBMC replicate PCRs was 300 ng, corresponding to some 31,000 T cell genomes. Researchers sequenced unsorted PBMC DNA using ten immunoSEQ deep assay plates. Assay used: immunoSEQ multiplex PCR; TCRdb lists only in-frame clones, some missing. The sample has roughly 510,000 clones, about 75% seen once. Study-wide results and limits: Tissue TCR repertoires likely differ from these blood-only repertoires.

CDR3 length equals 16 residues. Trimming took 0 bases from V and 7 from J; bases not matched to a gene: 7. Germline values: CDR1 SGDLS, CDR2 YYNGEE. The TCR comes from a woman in her forties in good health. Some clones in this sample may be carry-over from other donors' samples. Sequencing used PBMCs. The chain uses TRBV9 and TRBJ2-1, with 10 bases identical to TRBD2. The CDR3 protein is CASSVEASGRRNEQFF. CDR3 nucleotide sequence: TGTGCCAGCAGCGTAGAGGCTAGCGGGAGACGGAATGAGCAGTTCTTC.